This entry features one T cell receptor beta chain sequence. This sample is part of a study of blood T cell repertoires in COVID-19. Whole-study context: The analysed material was cDNA or gDNA that came from T cells, B-cell-depleted T cells, or PBMCs.

Symptom resolution, clearance, or two negative PCRs marked donors in Cohort 3 as recovered. The V end was cut by 3 bases, the J end by 4 bases, with 10 bases between. This CDR3 has 14 residues. Germline V gene sequence: CDR1 KGHSH, CDR2 LQKENI. TCRdb's copy holds only in-frame clones and misses some; the assay was immunoSEQ multiplex PCR. The sample holds approximately 160,000 clones, roughly 90% seen once. Sequenced input: PBMCs or T cells enriched from blood (not recorded which). This TCR derives from a woman in her fifties or sixties who had recovered from COVID-19. This chain uses TRBV18 with TRBJ1-3; D gene unclear. The CDR3 DNA reads TGTGCCAGCTCACCCAAAAACACCGGAAACACCATATATTTT. Translated, it gives CASSPKNTGNTIYF.